One sample yielded the 14 T cell receptor beta chains listed below, sequenced in a study of CD8+ T cells in alopecia areata. Following RNA extraction, reverse transcription yielded cDNA that acted as the sequencing template. Sequencing used immunoSEQ multiplex PCR; TCRdb keeps in-frame clones, though not all of them. The table has fewer than 200,000 clones, about 63% seen once. The source was CD4+ T cells sorted from blood, collected at week 0. Receptors were obtained from a human donor with alopecia areata.

The chain joins TRBV30 to TRBJ2-7; possible D gene TRBD1, 6 bases. Deletions cut 3 bases from V and 2 bases from J, with 11 bases between. CDR1 and CDR2 from the germline V gene are GTSNPN and SVGIG (reference sequence). The CDR3 loop spans 13 amino acids. The CDR3 sequence is CAWSDGQPYEQYF. The CDR3 DNA reads as TGTGCCTGGAGCGATGGACAGCCCTACGAGCAGTACTTC. The full variable domain, its missing parts supplied by reference TRBV30 and TRBJ2-7, is SQTIHQWPATLVQPVGSPLSLECTVEGTSNPNLYWYRQAAGRGLQLLFYSVGIGQISSEVPQNLSASRPQDRQFILSSKKLLLSDSGFYLCAWSDGQPYEQYFGPGTRLTVT.

The rearrangement uses TRBV18 and TRBJ2-1; 10 bases agree with TRBD2. The CDR3 is 17 amino acids. With V trimmed by 0 bases and J by 6 bases, 8 bases remained unmatched. CDR1 and CDR2 (germline): KGHSH, LQKENI. CDR3 sequence (DNA): TGTGCCAGCTCACCACCGTGGAGCGGGGGGGAGCCCAATGAGCAGTTCTTC. As protein: CASSPPWSGGEPNEQFF. The full variable domain, its missing parts supplied by reference TRBV18 and TRBJ2-1, is NAGVMQNPRHLVRRRGQEARLRCSPMKGHSHVYWYRQLPEEGLKFMVYLQKENIIDESGMPKERFSAEFPKEGPSILRIQQVVRGDSAAYFCASSPPWSGGEPNEQFFGPGTRLTVL.

This clone was recorded once. V is TRBV5-1 and J is TRBJ1-1; weak D call: TRBD1 (5 bases). V lost 0 bases to trimming and J lost 1 base, with 10 bases between them. This CDR3 is 15 amino acids long. From germline, CDR1 is SGHRS and CDR2 YFSETQ. The CDR3 reads CASSLDRWENTEAFF. The CDR3 nucleotides read TGCGCCAGCAGCTTGGACAGGTGGGAGAACACTGAAGCTTTCTTT.

The rearrangement uses TRBV29-1 and TRBJ2-1; weak D call: TRBD2 (5 bases). Per germline, CDR1 SQVTM and CDR2 ANQGSEA. The V gene lost 5 bases and the J gene lost 6 bases, with 23 bases spanning the gap. This CDR3 spans 16 amino acids. The CDR3, as DNA: TGCAGCGTTACCCAGTTCGAGGGCTTGAGGGTCAATGAGCAGTTCTTC. It is translated as CSVTQFEGLRVNEQFF.

The V call is TRBV9, the J call TRBJ1-4, with D unresolved. Trimming left V 3 bases short and J 1 base short, with 13 bases between. The CDR3 contains 16 residues. Looked up from germline, CDR1 is SGDLS and CDR2 is YYNGEE. The CDR3 here is CASSAGGSVTNEKLFF. CDR3 bases: TGTGCCAGCAGCGCAGGTGGCAGCGTAACTAATGAAAAACTGTTTTTT.

This rearrangement joins TRBV18 to TRBJ1-5, with 8 bases matching TRBD1. V shed 5 bases, J shed 0 bases, and the junction held 6 bases outside the gene matches. Germline V gene lookup returns CDR1 KGHSH and CDR2 LQKENI. There are 16 residues in the CDR3. In nucleotides, the CDR3 is TGTGCCAGCTCATCTCAGGGGGCCGGTAGCAATCAGCCCCAGCATTTT. Encoded protein: CASSSQGAGSNQPQHF.

The chain uses TRBV9 and TRBJ2-7; 9 bases are a match to TRBD1. V was clipped by 3 bases and J by 3 bases; unmatched bases: 7. The length of the CDR3 is 15 residues. The germline V gene has CDR1 SGDLS and CDR2 YYNGEE. The CDR3 DNA reads as TGTGCCAGCAGCGCGGGGGGACAGGGTTTCTACGAGCAGTACTTC. Protein: CASSAGGQGFYEQYF.

The rearrangement links TRBV4-1 to TRBJ2-3; the D is unclear. V lost 1 base and J 4 bases, leaving 12 bases between the germline ends. The CDR3 is made up of 15 amino acids. CDR1 and CDR2 from the germline V gene are MGHRA and YSYEKL. The CDR3, as DNA: TGCGCCAGCAGCCAAGCCCCTACCGCCGCAGATACGCAGTATTTT. Protein product: CASSQAPTAADTQYF.

The chain recombines TRBV30 with TRBJ1-5; D unclear. The CDR3 consists of 13 residues. Germline V gene sequence: CDR1 GTSNPN, CDR2 SVGIG (reference sequence). Between the trimmed V and J ends, which lost 0 bases and 1 base, there was a span of 4 bases. The CDR3 DNA follows: TGTGCCTGGAGTGTAGTCAGCAATCAGCCCCAGCATTTT. It translates to CAWSVVSNQPQHF.

As regards this clone: Other DNA sequences from this sample encode an identical CDR3 as well. The rearrangement uses TRBV29-1 and TRBJ1-3; the D gene is possibly TRBD1 (5 bases). Germline CDR1 reads SQVTM; CDR2 reads ANQGSEA. The CDR3 runs to 11 residues. V was cut by 7 bases and J by 4 bases, with 8 bases left in between. The CDR3 nucleotides are TGCAGCGGTAGACAGGGAAACACCATATATTTT. Protein sequence: CSGRQGNTIYF.

The V call is TRBV11-2, the J call TRBJ2-6; D remains ambiguous. CDR3 length equals 15 residues. The germline V gene encodes CDR1 SGHAT and CDR2 FQNNGV. Trimming shortened V by 10 bases and J by 0 bases, and 13 bases separated the two germline ends. The chain's CDR3 is CATTPGYSGANVLTF. DNA for the CDR3: TGTGCCACCACCCCGGGCTACTCTGGGGCCAACGTCCTGACTTTC.

V usage is TRBV19 and J usage is TRBJ2-2; D might be TRBD2 (5 bases). CDR3 length equals 16 residues. Trimming stripped 3 bases from V and 6 bases from J, with 17 bases between. Germline CDR1 reads LNHDA; CDR2 reads SQIVND (reference sequence). The CDR3 protein is CASSITLVTGPGELFF. CDR3 coding DNA: TGTGCCAGTAGTATTACACTAGTGACGGGCCCCGGGGAGCTGTTTTTT.

This chain links TRBV5-1 with TRBJ2-5; possible D gene TRBD2, 6 bases. This CDR3 has 15 residues. Germline CDR1 reads SGHRS; CDR2 reads YFSETQ. V gave up 1 base and J gave up 5 bases, with 15 bases separating them. The CDR3 DNA reads TGCGCCAGCAGCTTGTCAGGGAGGCAAGAGGAGACCCAGTACTTC. Translating it yields CASSLSGRQEETQYF.

A few counts support this clone. Written as DNA, the CDR3 is TGTGCCAGCAGCCCGGGACAGAACAACGAGCAGTACTTC. It is translated as CASSPGQNNEQYF. This chain links TRBV7-9 with TRBJ2-7, with 7 positions matching TRBD1. The V gene's germline CDR1 is SEHNR and CDR2 FQNEAQ (reference sequence). The V and J ends lost 5 bases and 5 bases, in that order; junction bases with no gene match: 6. This CDR3 spans 13 amino acids.